A single sample is the source of the 12 T cell receptor beta chains below, sequenced in a study of blood T cell repertoires in COVID-19. TCRdb keeps only in-frame clones here, not all; method: immunoSEQ multiplex PCR. The table lists about 200,000 clones, 80% to 85% of them singletons, with about 8.9% in the top ten. Material for sequencing was PBMCs or T cells enriched from blood (not recorded which). Source of these receptors: a woman in her fifties or sixties with acute COVID-19.

In regard to this clone: A junction boundary mismatches the germline segment, possibly from a read error. V is TRBV7-9 and J is TRBJ2-5; 10 positions agree with TRBD2. CDR1 is SEHNR, CDR2 FQNEAQ, per germline (reference sequence). The CDR3 runs to 15 residues. This CDR3 is CASSRRGSGRALQHF. The CDR3 nucleotides read TGTGCCAGCAGCCGGAGGGGCAGCGGGAGGGCCCTTCAACACTTC. Drawing the rest from reference TRBV7-9 and TRBJ2-5, the complete variable domain is DTGVSQNPRHKITKRGQNVTFRCDPISEHNRLYWYRQTLGQGPEFLTYFQNEAQLEKSRLLSDRFSAERPKGSFSTLEIQRTEQGDSAMYLCASSRRGSGRALQHFGPGTRLLVL.

The chain links TRBV6-1 to TRBJ2-7, with no clear D. The germline V gene has CDR1 MNHNS and CDR2 SASEGT. This CDR3 is 14 amino acids long. Trimming took 2 bases from V and 2 from J, leaving 10 bases between them. In nucleotides, the CDR3 is TGTGCCAGCAGTGAATATTGGCAAACCTACGAGCAGTACTTC. As protein: CASSEYWQTYEQYF.

V and J are TRBV5-1 and TRBJ2-1, with 10 bases aligning to TRBD2. CDR1 SGHRS and CDR2 YFSETQ come from the germline V gene. V gave up 4 bases and J gave up 8 bases; unmatched junction bases: 6. CDR3 length: 14 amino acids. The CDR3 reads CASSESGGVYEQFF. CDR3 sequence (DNA): TGCGCCAGCAGCGAAAGCGGGGGGGTTTATGAGCAGTTCTTC.

With respect to this clone: This same CDR3 is encoded by further DNA sequences in the sample. This chain connects TRBV29-1 to TRBJ2-2, with D unclear. The V gene lost 6 bases and the J gene lost 1 base, with 3 bases spanning the gap. Germline values: CDR1 SQVTM, CDR2 ANQGSEA. The length of the CDR3 is 11 residues. The CDR3 sequence: CSVLNTGELFF. In DNA, the CDR3 is TGCAGCGTACTGAACACCGGGGAGCTGTTTTTT.

The CDR3: CASSQGTSGSPLHF. The CDR3 nucleotides read TGCGCCAGCAGCCAAGGGACCTCGGGGTCACCCCTCCACTTT. The gene calls are TRBV4-3 and TRBJ1-6, with D unresolved. Trimming pared 1 base from V and 10 bases from J, leaving 11 bases between. This CDR3 comprises 14 residues. Germline lookup yields CDR1 LGHNA and CDR2 YSLEER.

V and J are TRBV18 and TRBJ2-7; 7 bases map to TRBD2. The CDR3 contains 14 residues. Germline V lookup: CDR1 KGHSH, CDR2 LQKENI. Losses at the gene ends were 3 bases for V and 1 base for J; bases not matched to a gene: 3. DNA for the CDR3: TGTGCCAGCTCACCTAGGACTAGTTCCTACGAGCAGTACTTC. This translates into CASSPRTSSYEQYF.

In regard to this clone: This sample includes further DNA sequences coding for the same CDR3. The gene calls are TRBV3-1 (or the pseudogene TRBV3-2) and TRBJ2-7; 9 bases are shared with TRBD1. CDR3 length: 14 amino acids. The junction had 5 bases not matched to a gene; V was cut back by 5 bases and J by 3 bases. CDR1 is LGHDT, CDR2 YNNKEL, per germline (reference sequence). In DNA form, the CDR3 reads TGTGCCAGCAGCTTCCGGGACAGGGACTACGAGCAGTACTTC. It translates to CASSFRDRDYEQYF.

This rearrangement joins TRBV5-1 to TRBJ2-5, with TRBD1 matching 8 bases. CDR3 size: 16 residues. In germline, CDR1 is SGHRS, CDR2 YFSETQ. J gave up 0 bases and V 4 bases, and 8 bases lay outside the gene matches. The CDR3 coding sequence is TGCGCCAGCAGCGGGACAGGCAATACAAACCAAGAGACCCAGTACTTC. Translated: CASSGTGNTNQETQYF.

The rearrangement joins TRBV19 to TRBJ1-2; 10 positions match TRBD1. The germline V gene has CDR1 LNHDA and CDR2 SQIVND (reference sequence). CDR3 length equals 12 residues. After removal of 8 bases from V and 7 bases from J, the junction contained 4 bases not matched to a gene. The CDR3 sequence is CASPGQGLGYTF. The CDR3, as DNA: TGTGCCAGTCCGGGACAGGGGCTTGGCTACACCTTC.

The J gene is TRBJ1-6, the V gene TRBV7-6; a possible D gene is TRBD1 (5 bases). Germline assignment: CDR1 SGHVS and CDR2 FNYEAQ. Trimming left V 1 base short and J 10 bases short, with 20 bases between. The CDR3 extends over 17 amino acids. The chain's CDR3 is CASSLGARGGKASPLHF. The CDR3 DNA sequence: TGTGCCAGCAGCTTAGGCGCCCGGGGGGGAAAGGCATCACCCCTCCACTTT.

The chain carries TRBV18 and TRBJ2-1; D not certain. The V gene's germline CDR1 is KGHSH and CDR2 LQKENI. V gave up 3 bases and J gave up 2 bases, with 5 bases separating them. The CDR3 totals 13 residues. The CDR3 DNA reads TGTGCCAGCTCACCTCTAACCTACAATGAGCAGTTCTTC. Protein: CASSPLTYNEQFF.

This clone appeared once. Other DNA sequences in this sample translate to the same CDR3. This rearrangement joins TRBV19 to TRBJ1-5; 7 bases agree with TRBD1. This CDR3 spans 15 amino acids. J lost 1 base, V lost 5 bases, and 5 bases had no gene match. From germline, CDR1 is LNHDA and CDR2 SQIVND (reference sequence). The CDR3 sequence is CASSLDRASNQPQHF. CDR3 nucleotide sequence: TGTGCCAGTAGTCTCGACAGGGCAAGCAATCAGCCCCAGCATTTT. The variable domain in full, completed from reference TRBV19 and TRBJ1-5, reads DGGITQSPKYLFRKEGQNVTLSCEQNLNHDAMYWYRQDPGQGLRLIYYSQIVNDFQKGDIAEGYSVSREKKESFPLTVTSAQKNPTAFYLCASSLDRASNQPQHFGDGTRLSIL.